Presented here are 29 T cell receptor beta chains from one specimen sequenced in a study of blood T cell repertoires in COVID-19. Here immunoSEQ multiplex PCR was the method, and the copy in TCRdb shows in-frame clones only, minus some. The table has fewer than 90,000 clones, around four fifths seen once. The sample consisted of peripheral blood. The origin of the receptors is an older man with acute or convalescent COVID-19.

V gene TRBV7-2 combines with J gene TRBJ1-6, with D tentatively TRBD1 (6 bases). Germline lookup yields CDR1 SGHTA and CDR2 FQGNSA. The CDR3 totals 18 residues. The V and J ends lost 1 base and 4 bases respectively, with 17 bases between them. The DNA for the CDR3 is TGTGCCAGCAGCTTAGGGACAGCTCCCCAAAAGTATAATTCACCCCTCCACTTT. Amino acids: CASSLGTAPQKYNSPLHF.

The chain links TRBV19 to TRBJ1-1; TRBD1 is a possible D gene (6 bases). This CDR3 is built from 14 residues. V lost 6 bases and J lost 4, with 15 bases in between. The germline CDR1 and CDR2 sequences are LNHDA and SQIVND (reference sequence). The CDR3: CASSQPTGRTEAFF. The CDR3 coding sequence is TGTGCCAGTAGCCAACCGACAGGCCGCACTGAAGCTTTCTTT.

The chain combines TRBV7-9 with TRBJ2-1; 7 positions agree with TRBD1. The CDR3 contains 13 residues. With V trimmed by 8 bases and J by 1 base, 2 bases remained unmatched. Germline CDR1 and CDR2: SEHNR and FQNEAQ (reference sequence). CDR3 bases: TGTGCCAGCGACAGGGCATCCTACAATGAGCAGTTCTTC. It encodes CASDRASYNEQFF. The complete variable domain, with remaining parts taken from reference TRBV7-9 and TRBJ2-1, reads DTGVSQNPRHKITKRGQNVTFRCDPISEHNRLYWYRQTLGQGPEFLTYFQNEAQLEKSRLLSDRFSAERPKGSFSTLEIQRTEQGDSAMYLCASDRASYNEQFFGPGTRLTVL.

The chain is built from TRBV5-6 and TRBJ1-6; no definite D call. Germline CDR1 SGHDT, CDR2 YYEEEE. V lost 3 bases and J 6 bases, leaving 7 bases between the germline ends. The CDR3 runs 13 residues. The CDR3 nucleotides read TGTGCCAGCAGCTCCCGTCTTAATTCACCCCTCCACTTT. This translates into CASSSRLNSPLHF.

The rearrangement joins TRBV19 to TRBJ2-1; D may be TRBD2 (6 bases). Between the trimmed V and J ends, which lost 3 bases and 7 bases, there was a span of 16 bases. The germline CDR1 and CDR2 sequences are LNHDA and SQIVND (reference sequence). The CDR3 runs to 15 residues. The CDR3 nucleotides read TGTGCCAGTAGTATCGAGTCTAGCGTGCGGAATGAGCAGTTCTTC. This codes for CASSIESSVRNEQFF.

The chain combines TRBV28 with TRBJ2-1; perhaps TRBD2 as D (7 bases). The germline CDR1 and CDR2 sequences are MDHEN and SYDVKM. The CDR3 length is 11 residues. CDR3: CAAGGLNEQFF. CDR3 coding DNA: TGTGCGGCCGGGGGGCTGAATGAGCAGTTCTTC.

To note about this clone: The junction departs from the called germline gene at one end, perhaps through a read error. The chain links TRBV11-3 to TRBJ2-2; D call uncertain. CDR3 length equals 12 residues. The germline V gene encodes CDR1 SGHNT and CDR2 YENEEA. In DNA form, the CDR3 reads TGTGCCAGCAGCTCCCACACCCGGGAGCTGTTTTTT. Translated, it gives CASSSHTRELFF. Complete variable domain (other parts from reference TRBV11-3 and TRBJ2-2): EAGVVQSPRYKIIEKKQPVAFWCNPISGHNTLYWYLQNLGQGPELLIRYENEEAVDDSQLPKDRFSAERLKGVDSTLKIQPAELGDSAVYLCASSSHTRELFFGEGSRLTVL.

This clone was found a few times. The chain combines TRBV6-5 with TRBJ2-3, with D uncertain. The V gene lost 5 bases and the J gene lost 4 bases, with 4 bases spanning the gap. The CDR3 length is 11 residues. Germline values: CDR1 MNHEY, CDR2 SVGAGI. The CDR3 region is CASSLADTQYF. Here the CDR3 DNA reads TGTGCCAGCAGTCTTGCAGATACGCAGTATTTT.

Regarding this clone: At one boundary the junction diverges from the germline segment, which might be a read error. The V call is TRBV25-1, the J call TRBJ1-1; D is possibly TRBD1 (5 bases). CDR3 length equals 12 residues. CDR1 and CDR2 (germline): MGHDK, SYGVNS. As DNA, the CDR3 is TGTGCCAGCAGTTCCCGGGACTTCGCTTCCCGATTT. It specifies CASSSRDFASRF.

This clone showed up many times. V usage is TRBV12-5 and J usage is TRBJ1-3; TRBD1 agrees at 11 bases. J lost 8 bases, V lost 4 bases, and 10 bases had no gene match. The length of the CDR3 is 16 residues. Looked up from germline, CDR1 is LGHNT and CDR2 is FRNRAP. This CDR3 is CASGSDRGREFDTIYF. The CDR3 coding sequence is TGTGCTAGTGGTTCGGACAGGGGGCGCGAGTTCGACACCATATATTTT.

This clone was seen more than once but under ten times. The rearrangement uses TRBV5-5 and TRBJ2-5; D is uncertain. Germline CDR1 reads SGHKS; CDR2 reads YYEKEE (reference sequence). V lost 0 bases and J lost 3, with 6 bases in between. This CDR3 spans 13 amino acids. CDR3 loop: CASSLDLEETQYF. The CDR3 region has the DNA TGTGCCAGCAGCTTGGACTTGGAAGAGACCCAGTACTTC.

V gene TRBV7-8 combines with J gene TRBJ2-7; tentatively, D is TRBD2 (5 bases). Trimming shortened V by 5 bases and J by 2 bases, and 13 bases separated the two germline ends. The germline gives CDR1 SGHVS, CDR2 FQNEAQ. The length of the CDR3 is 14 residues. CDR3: CASSGPGLTYEQYF. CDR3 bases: TGTGCCAGCAGCGGGCCGGGGTTAACCTACGAGCAGTACTTC.

In nucleotides, the CDR3 is TGTGCCAGCAGTATGATAGCGGGAGTGAGCATAGACGAGCAGTACTTC. This sequence encodes CASSMIAGVSIDEQYF. V usage is TRBV27 and J usage is TRBJ2-7; 9 bases align to TRBD2. CDR3 length equals 16 residues. V was pared by 5 bases and J by 5 bases, with 13 bases of the junction left unmatched. CDR1 is MNHEY, CDR2 SMNVEV, per germline (reference sequence).

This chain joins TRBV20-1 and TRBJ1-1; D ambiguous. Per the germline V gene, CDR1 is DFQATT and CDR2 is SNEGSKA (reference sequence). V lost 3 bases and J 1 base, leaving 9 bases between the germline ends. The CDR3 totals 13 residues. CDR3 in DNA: TGCAGTGCTAGTAGCCGGGGGAACACTGAAGCTTTCTTT. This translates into CSASSRGNTEAFF.

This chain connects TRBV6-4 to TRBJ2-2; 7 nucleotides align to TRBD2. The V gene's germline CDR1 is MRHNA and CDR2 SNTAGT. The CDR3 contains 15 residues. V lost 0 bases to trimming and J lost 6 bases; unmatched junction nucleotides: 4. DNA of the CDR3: TGTGCCAGCAGTGACTCCACTAGCGTGCCCGGGGAGCTGTTTTTT. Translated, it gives CASSDSTSVPGELFF.

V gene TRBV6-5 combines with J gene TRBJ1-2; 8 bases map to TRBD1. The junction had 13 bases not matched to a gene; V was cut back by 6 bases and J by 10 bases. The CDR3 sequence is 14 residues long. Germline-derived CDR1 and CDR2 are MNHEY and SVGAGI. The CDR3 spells CASRKGQALNYYTF. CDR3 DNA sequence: TGTGCCAGCAGAAAGGGACAGGCCTTGAACTACTACACCTTC.

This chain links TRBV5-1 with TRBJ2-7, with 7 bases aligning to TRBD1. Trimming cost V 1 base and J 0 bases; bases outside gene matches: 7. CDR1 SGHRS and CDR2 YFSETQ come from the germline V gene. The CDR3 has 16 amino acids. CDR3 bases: TGCGCCAGCAGCTTGACGGGGACAGTAAGCTCCTACGAGCAGTACTTC. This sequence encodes CASSLTGTVSSYEQYF.

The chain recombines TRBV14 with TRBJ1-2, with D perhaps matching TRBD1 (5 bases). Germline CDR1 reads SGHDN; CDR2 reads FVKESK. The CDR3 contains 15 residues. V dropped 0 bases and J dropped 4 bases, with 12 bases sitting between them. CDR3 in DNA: TGTGCCAGCAGCCAAGATCGTGACGGGGGCTATGGCTACACCTTC. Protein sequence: CASSQDRDGGYGYTF.

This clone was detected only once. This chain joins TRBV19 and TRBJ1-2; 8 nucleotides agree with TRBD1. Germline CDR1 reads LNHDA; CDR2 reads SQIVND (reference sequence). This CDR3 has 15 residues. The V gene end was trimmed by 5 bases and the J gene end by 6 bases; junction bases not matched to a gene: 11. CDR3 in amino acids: CASSPQGQAWNGYTF. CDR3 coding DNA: TGTGCCAGTAGTCCGCAGGGACAGGCCTGGAATGGCTACACCTTC.

The CDR3 bases are TGTGCCAGCAGCTTAGCGGTTAGCCCGGATACGCAGTATTTT. As protein: CASSLAVSPDTQYF. V gene TRBV7-6 combines with J gene TRBJ2-3; D gene uncertain. The germline CDR1 and CDR2 sequences are SGHVS and FNYEAQ. This CDR3 is 14 amino acids long. Trimming stripped 0 bases from V and 6 bases from J, with 10 bases between.

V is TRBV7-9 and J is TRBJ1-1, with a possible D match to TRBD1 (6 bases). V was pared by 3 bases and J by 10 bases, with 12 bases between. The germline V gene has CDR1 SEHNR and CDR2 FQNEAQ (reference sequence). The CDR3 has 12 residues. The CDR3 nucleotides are TGTGCCAGCAGCTTTTACAGGGACGGAGCTTTCTTT. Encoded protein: CASSFYRDGAFF.

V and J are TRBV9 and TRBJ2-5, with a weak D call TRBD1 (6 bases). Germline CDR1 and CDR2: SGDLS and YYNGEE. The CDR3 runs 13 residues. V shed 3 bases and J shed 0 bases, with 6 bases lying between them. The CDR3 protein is CASSGTDQETQYF. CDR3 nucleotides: TGTGCCAGCAGCGGGACAGACCAAGAGACCCAGTACTTC. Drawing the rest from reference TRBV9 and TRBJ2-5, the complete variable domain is DSGVTQTPKHLITATGQRVTLRCSPRSGDLSVYWYQQSLDQGLQFLIQYYNGEERAKGNILERFSAQQFPDLHSELNLSSLELGDSALYFCASSGTDQETQYFGPGTRLLVL.

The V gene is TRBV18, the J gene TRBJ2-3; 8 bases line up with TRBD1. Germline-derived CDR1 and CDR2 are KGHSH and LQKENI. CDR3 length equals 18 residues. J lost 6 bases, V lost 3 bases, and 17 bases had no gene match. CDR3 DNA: TGTGCCAGCTCACCGCAACGACAGGGGACTTTGAGGCGGGATACGCAGTATTTT. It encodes CASSPQRQGTLRRDTQYF.

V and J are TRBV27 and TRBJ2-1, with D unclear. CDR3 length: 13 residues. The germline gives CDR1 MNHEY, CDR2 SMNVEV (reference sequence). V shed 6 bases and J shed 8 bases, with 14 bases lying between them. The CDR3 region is CASRPLSSHEQFF. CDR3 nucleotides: TGTGCCAGCAGACCCCTCTCGAGCCATGAGCAGTTCTTC.

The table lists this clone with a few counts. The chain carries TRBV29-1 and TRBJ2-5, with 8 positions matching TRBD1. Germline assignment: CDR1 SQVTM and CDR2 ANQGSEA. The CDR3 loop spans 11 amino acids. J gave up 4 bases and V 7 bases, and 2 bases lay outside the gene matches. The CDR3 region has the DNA TGCAGCGGTGACAGGGGAGAGACCCAGTACTTC. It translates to CSGDRGETQYF.

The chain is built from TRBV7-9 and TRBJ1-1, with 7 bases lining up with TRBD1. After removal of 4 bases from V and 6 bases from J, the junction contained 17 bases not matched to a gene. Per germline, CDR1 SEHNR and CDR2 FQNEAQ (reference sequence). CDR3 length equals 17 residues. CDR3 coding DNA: TGTGCCAGCAGCTCGGCAGGGGGAAGGCCGCGGTCGTCTGAAGCTTTCTTT. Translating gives CASSSAGGRPRSSEAFF.

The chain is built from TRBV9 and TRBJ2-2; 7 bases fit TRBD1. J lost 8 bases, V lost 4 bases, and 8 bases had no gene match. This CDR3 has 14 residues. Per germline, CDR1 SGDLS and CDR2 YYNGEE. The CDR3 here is CASSNGQVWGELFF. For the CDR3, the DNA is TGTGCCAGCAGCAACGGACAGGTTTGGGGGGAGCTGTTTTTT. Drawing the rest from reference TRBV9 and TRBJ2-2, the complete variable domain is DSGVTQTPKHLITATGQRVTLRCSPRSGDLSVYWYQQSLDQGLQFLIQYYNGEERAKGNILERFSAQQFPDLHSELNLSSLELGDSALYFCASSNGQVWGELFFGEGSRLTVL.

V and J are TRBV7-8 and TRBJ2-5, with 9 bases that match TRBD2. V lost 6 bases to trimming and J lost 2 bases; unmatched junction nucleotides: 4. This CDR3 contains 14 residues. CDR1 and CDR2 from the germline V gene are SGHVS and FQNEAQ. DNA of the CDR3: TGTGCCAGCAGTCGTAGCGGGAGTCAAGAGACCCAGTACTTC. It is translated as CASSRSGSQETQYF.

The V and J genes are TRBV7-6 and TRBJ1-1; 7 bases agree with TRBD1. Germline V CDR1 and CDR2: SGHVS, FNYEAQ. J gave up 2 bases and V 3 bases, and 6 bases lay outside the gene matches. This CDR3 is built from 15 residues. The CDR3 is CASSFLRGRNTEAFF. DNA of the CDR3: TGTGCCAGCAGCTTCCTAAGGGGGCGCAACACTGAAGCTTTCTTT. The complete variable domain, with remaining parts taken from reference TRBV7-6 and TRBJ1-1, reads GAGVSQSPRYKVTKRGQDVALRCDPISGHVSLYWYRQALGQGPEFLTYFNYEAQQDKSGLPNDRFSAERPEGSISTLTIQRTEQRDSAMYRCASSFLRGRNTEAFFGQGTRLTVV.